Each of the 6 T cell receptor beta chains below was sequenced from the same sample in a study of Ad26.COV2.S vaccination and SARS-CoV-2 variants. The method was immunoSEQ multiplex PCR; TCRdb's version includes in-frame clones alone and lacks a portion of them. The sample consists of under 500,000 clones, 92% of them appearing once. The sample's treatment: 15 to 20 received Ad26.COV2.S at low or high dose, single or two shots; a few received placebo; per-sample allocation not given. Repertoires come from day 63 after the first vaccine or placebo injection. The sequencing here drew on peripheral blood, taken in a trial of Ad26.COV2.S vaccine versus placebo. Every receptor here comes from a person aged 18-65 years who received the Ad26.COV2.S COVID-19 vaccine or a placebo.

CDR3 region: CASSLGTSTDTQYF. Written as DNA, the CDR3 is TGTGCCAGCAGCTTAGGGACTAGCACAGATACGCAGTATTTT. The V gene is TRBV7-2, the J gene TRBJ2-3, with D perhaps TRBD2 (5 bases). V shed 1 base and J shed 0 bases, with 5 bases lying between them. Per germline, CDR1 SGHTA and CDR2 FQGNSA. This CDR3 is built from 14 residues. Full variable domain (missing parts from reference TRBV7-2 and TRBJ2-3): GAGVSQSPSNKVTEKGKDVELRCDPISGHTALYWYRQSLGQGLEFLIYFQGNSAPDKSGLPSDRFSAERTGGSVSTLTIQRTQQEDSAVYLCASSLGTSTDTQYFGPGTRLTVL.

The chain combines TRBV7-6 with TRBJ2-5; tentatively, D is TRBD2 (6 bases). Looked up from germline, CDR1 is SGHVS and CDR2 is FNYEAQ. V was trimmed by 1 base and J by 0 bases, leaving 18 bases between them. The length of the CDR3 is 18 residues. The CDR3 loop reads CASSLEFQRVINQETQYF. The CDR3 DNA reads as TGTGCCAGCAGCTTAGAATTCCAGCGGGTAATTAACCAAGAGACCCAGTACTTC.

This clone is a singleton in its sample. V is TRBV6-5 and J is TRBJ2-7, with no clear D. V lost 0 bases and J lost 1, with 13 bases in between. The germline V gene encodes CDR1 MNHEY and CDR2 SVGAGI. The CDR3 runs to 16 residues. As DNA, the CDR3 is TGTGCCAGCAGTTACTCGATCGTCCGTCGTTCCTACGAGCAGTACTTC. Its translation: CASSYSIVRRSYEQYF.

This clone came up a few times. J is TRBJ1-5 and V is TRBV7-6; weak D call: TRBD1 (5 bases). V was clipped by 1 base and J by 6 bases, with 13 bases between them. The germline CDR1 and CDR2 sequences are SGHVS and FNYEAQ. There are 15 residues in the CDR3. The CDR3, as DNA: TGTGCCAGCAGCTTAGTGGATGGAGGGGCTCAGCCCCAGCATTTT. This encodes CASSLVDGGAQPQHF.

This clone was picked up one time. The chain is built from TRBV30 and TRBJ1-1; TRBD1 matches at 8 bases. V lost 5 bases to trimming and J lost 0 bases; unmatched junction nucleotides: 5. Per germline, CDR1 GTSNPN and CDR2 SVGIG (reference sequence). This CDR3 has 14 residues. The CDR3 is CAWPTGDMNTEAFF. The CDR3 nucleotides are TGTGCCTGGCCGACAGGGGACATGAACACTGAAGCTTTCTTT.

CDR3 nucleotide sequence: TGTGCCAGCAGTTTCGGCAGGGAAGAGACCCAGTACTTC. The encoded protein is CASSFGREETQYF. The V call is TRBV28, the J call TRBJ2-5, with D perhaps matching TRBD1 (5 bases). The CDR3 runs to 13 residues. Germline lookup yields CDR1 MDHEN and CDR2 SYDVKM. V dropped 3 bases and J dropped 3 bases, with 8 bases sitting between them.